Reported below is one T cell receptor (beta chain). Its antigen remains unknown. Cell sorting on a FACSAria was used to separate CD4+ and CD8+ T cells from the PBMCs. RNA extraction was followed by reverse transcription into cDNA, which acted as the sequencing template. Profiled with immunoSEQ multiplex PCR; TCRdb holds only in-frame clones, not every one. Of about 150,000 clones listed, around 87% are singletons. This entry comes from a study of CD8+ T cells in alopecia areata. Study at large: Dosing with tofacitinib proceeded for 6 to 18 months, followed by 6 months off drug.

Overall study findings and caveats: Normal skin contains resident alphabeta T cells, and these are also sequenced in scalp samples.

The TCR originated in a human donor with alopecia areata. Sequencing was performed on CD8+ T cells sorted from blood, taken at week 0.

This chain's CDR3 is CASSPPSSVEQYF. CDR3 DNA: TGTGCCAGCAGCCCGCCGAGCTCCGTCGAGCAGTACTTC. The chain employs TRBV5-6 and TRBJ2-7; no clear D. CDR1 SGHDT and CDR2 YYEEEE come from the germline V gene. V was shortened by 4 bases and J by 6 bases, with 14 bases between the two germline ends. The CDR3 loop spans 13 amino acids.